The T cell receptor beta chain under discussion was sequenced for a study of blood T cell repertoires in COVID-19. Study details: Acute and convalescent COVID-19 samples came from the United States, Italy and Spain. T cells, B-cell-depleted T cells, or PBMCs provided the cDNA or gDNA that served as material.

Source study methods: Nucleated cell counts were estimated from reference gene primer amplification. Data came from immunoSEQ multiplex PCR; TCRdb stores just in-frame clones and leaves some out. That table supplies the V and J calls and clone size; D and trimming were determined from the DNA. The table records some 250,000 clones, around 80% of them present only once. The CDR3 is made up of 14 amino acids. Per the germline V gene, CDR1 is LGHDT and CDR2 is YNNKEL (reference sequence). V gave up 1 base and J gave up 7 bases, with 11 bases separating them. The V call is TRBV3-1 (or the pseudogene TRBV3-2), the J call TRBJ2-4; D is unclear. This clonotype was obtained from a man older than 75 with acute or convalescent COVID-19. The specimen sequenced was peripheral blood. In DNA, the CDR3 is TGTGCCAGCAGCCAAGCGACTCAAGCTAACATTCAGTACTTC. It is translated as CASSQATQANIQYF.